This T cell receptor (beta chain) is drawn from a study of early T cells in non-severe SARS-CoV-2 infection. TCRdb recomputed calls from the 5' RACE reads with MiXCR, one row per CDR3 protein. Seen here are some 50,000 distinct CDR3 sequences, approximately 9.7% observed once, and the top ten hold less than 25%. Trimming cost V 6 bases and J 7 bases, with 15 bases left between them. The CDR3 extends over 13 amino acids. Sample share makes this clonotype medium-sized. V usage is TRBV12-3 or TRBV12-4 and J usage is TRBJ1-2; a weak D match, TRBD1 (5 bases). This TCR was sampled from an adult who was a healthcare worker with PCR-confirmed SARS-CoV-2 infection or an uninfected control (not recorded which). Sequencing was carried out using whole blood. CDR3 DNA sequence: TGTGCCAGCAGCCCAGGACACAACGCTGGCTACACCTTC. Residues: CASSPGHNAGYTF.